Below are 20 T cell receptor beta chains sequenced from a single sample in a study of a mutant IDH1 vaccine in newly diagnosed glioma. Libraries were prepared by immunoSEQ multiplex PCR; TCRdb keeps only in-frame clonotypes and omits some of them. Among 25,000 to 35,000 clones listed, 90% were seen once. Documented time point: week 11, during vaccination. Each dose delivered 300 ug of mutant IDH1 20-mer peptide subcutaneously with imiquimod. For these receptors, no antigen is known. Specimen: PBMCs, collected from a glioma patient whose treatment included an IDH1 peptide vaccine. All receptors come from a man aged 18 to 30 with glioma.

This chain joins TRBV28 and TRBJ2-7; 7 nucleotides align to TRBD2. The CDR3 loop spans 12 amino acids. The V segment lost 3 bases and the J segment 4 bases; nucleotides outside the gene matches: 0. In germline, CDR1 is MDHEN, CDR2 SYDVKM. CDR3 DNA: TGTGCCAGCAGTTTGGGGGGGTACGAGCAGTACTTC. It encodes CASSLGGYEQYF.

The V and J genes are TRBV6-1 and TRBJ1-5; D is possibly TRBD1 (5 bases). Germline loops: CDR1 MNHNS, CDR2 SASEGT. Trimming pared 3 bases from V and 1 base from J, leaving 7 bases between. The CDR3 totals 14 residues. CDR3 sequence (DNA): TGTGCCAGCAGTGATGGGGGGAGCAATCAGCCCCAGCATTTT. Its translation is CASSDGGSNQPQHF.

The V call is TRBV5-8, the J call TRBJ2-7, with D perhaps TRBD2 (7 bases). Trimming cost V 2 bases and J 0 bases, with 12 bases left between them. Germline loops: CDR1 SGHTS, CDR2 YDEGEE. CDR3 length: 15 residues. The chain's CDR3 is CASSFGGPSSYEQYF. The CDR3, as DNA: TGTGCCAGCAGCTTCGGGGGGCCGAGCTCCTACGAGCAGTACTTC.

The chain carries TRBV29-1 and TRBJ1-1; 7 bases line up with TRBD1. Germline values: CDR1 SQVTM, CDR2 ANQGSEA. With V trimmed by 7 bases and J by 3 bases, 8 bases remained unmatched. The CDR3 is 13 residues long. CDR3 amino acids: CSGRTQGDTEAFF. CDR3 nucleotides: TGCAGCGGTAGGACTCAGGGGGACACTGAAGCTTTCTTT.

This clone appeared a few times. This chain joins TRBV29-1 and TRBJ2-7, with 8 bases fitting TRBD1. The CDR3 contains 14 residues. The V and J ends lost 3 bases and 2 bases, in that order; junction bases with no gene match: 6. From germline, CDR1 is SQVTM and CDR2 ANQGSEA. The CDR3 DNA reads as TGCAGCGTTGAGGGTCGGACAGGGACCTACGAGCAGTACTTC. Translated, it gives CSVEGRTGTYEQYF.

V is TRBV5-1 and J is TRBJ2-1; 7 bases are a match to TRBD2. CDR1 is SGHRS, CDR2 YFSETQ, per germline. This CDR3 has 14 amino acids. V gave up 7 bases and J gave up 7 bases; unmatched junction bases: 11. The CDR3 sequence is CASSKSGIGNEQFF. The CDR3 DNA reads TGCGCCAGCTCTAAAAGCGGGATTGGTAATGAGCAGTTCTTC.

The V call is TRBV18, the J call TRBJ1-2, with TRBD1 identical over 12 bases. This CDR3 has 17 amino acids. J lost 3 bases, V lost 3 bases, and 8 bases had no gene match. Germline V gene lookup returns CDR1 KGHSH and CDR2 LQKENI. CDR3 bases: TGTGCCAGCTCACCTGGGACAGGGGGCCAACGAGACTATGGCTACACCTTC. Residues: CASSPGTGGQRDYGYTF.

The CDR3 bases are TGTGCCAGCAGTTCTGGCCTCAGCGAGCCTCACAATGAGCAGTTCTTC. Amino acids: CASSSGLSEPHNEQFF. V is TRBV27 and J is TRBJ2-1; D uncertain. The length of the CDR3 is 16 residues. Germline assignment: CDR1 MNHEY and CDR2 SMNVEV (reference sequence). Trimming took off 4 bases at V and 5 bases at J, with 18 bases between the two ends.

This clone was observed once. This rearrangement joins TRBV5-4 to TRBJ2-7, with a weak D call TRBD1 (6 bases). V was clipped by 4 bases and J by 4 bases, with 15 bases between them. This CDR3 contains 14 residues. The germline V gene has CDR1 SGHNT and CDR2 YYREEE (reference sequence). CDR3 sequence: CASSTRDNNYEQYF. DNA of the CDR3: TGTGCCAGCAGCACCCGGGACAACAATTACGAGCAGTACTTC.

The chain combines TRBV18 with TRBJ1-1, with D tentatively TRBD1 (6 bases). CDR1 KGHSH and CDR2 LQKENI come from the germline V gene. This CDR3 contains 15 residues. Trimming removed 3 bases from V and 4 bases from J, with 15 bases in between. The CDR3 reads CASSPSGGRATEAFF. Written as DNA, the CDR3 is TGTGCCAGCTCACCCTCGGGGGGCAGGGCCACTGAAGCTTTCTTT.

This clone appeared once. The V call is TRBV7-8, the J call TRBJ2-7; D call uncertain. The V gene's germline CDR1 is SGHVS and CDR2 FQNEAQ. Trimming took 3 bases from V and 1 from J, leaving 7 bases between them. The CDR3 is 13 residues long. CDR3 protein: CASSFAKSYEQYF. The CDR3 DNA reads TGTGCCAGCAGCTTCGCGAAATCCTACGAGCAGTACTTC.

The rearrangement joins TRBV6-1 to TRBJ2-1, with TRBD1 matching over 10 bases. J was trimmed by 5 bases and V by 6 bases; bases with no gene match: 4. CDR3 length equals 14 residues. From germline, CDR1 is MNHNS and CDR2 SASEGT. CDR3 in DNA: TGTGCCAGCAGCGATGGGACAGGGGACAATGAGCAGTTCTTC. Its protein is CASSDGTGDNEQFF.

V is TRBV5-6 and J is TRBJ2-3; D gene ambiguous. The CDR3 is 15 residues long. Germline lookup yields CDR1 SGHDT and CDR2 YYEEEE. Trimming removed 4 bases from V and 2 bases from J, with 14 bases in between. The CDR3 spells CASSPWAETTDTQYF. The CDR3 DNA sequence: TGTGCCAGCAGCCCCTGGGCGGAGACCACAGATACGCAGTATTTT.

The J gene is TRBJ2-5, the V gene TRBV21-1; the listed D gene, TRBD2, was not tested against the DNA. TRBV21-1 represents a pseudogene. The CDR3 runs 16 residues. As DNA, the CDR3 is TGTGCCAGCAGCAAAGGGACTAGCGGGAGGTGGGAGACCCAGTACTTC. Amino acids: CASSKGTSGRWETQYF.

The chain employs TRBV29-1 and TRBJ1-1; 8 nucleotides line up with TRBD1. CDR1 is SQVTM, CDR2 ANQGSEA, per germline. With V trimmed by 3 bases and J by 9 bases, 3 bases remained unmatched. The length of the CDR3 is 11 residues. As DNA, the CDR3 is TGCAGCGTTGAGCGACAGGGGCAAGCTTTCTTT. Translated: CSVERQGQAFF.

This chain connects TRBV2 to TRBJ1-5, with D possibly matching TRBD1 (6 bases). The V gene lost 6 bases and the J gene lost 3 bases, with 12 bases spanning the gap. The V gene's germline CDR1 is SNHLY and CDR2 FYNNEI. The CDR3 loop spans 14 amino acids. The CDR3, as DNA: TGTGCCAGCAGGGACAGCCTAGTCAATCAGCCCCAGCATTTT. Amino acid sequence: CASRDSLVNQPQHF.

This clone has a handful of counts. As DNA, the CDR3 is TGTGCCAGCAGCTTAAGCCAGTCCAGGGGCTACACCTTC. Translated, it gives CASSLSQSRGYTF. The chain recombines TRBV7-2 with TRBJ1-2; D not resolved. Trimming left V 2 bases short and J 8 bases short, with 12 bases between. This CDR3 has 13 amino acids. Looked up from germline, CDR1 is SGHTA and CDR2 is FQGNSA.

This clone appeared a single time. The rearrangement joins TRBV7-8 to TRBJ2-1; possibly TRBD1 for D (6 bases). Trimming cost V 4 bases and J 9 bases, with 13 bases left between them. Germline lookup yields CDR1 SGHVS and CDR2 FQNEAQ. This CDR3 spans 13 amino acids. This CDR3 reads CASSSHRDGEQFF. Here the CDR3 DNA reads TGTGCCAGCAGCTCCCACAGGGACGGTGAGCAGTTCTTC.

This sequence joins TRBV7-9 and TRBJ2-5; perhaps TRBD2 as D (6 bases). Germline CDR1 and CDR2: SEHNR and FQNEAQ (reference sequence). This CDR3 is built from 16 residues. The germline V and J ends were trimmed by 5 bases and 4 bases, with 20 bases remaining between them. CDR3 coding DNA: TGTGCCAGCAGCCCCGCCGAGGGTATGGGGGGAGAGACCCAGTACTTC. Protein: CASSPAEGMGGETQYF. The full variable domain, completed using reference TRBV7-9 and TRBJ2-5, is DTGVSQNPRHKITKRGQNVTFRCDPISEHNRLYWYRQTLGQGPEFLTYFQNEAQLEKSRLLSDRFSAERPKGSFSTLEIQRTEQGDSAMYLCASSPAEGMGGETQYFGPGTRLLVL.

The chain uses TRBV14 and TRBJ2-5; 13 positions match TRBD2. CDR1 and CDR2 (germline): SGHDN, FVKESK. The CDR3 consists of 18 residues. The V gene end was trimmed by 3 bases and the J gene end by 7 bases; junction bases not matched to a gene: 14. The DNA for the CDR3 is TGTGCCAGCAGCCATCCTTCCCCGGGACTAGCGGGGCAGGTGACCCAGTACTTC. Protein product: CASSHPSPGLAGQVTQYF.